The rows below give T cell receptor beta chains drawn from one sample of a study of T cells after yellow fever vaccination. MiXCR was run by TCRdb on the 5' RACE reads, yielding one entry per CDR3 protein. The table lists 110,000 to 150,000 distinct CDR3 sequences, about 6.2% of them singletons. The sequencing here drew on CD4+ T cells sorted from PBMCs, taken 10 days after the yellow fever booster vaccination. All receptors derive from a man aged 25 to 40 who received the YFV17D yellow fever vaccine. CDR3s include the opening cysteine and the closing phenylalanine or tryptophan. D genes are given only for firm matches. Clone size is not always given. Where it is, it says once, few, many or a class for expanded clones.

v_gene: TRBV7-2
j_gene: TRBJ2-5
d_gene: NA
abundance: many
CDR3nt: TGTGCCAGCAGCCCCCTGGAGGAGACCCAGTACTTC
CDR3aa: CASSPLEETQYF

v_gene: TRBV28
j_gene: TRBJ2-5
d_gene: NA
abundance: few
CDR3nt: TGTGCCAGCACCTCCTCGGGCCTTCAAGAGACCCAGTACTTC
CDR3aa: CASTSSGLQETQYF

v_gene: TRBV11-3
j_gene: TRBJ2-7
d_gene: TRBD1
abundance: many
CDR3nt: TGTGCCAGCAGTTTAGGGGACAGGGGTTCCTACGAGCAGTACTTC
CDR3aa: CASSLGDRGSYEQYF

v_gene: TRBV25-1
j_gene: TRBJ2-1
d_gene: TRBD2
abundance: many
CDR3nt: TGTGCCAGCAGTGAATCCGGGACTAGCGGGAGCAATGAGCAGTTCTTC
CDR3aa: CASSESGTSGSNEQFF

v_gene: TRBV20-1
j_gene: TRBJ2-5
d_gene: NA
abundance: many
CDR3nt: TGCAGTGCTAGAGTAACCCAAGAGACCCAGTACTTC
CDR3aa: CSARVTQETQYF

v_gene: TRBV30
j_gene: TRBJ1-5
d_gene: TRBD1
abundance: NA
CDR3nt: TGTGCCGGCCAAACAGGGGGCAATCAGCCCCAGCATTTT
CDR3aa: CAGQTGGNQPQHF

v_gene: TRBV20-1
j_gene: TRBJ2-7
d_gene: NA
abundance: many
CDR3nt: TGCAGTGCCCTCGTCGACACCACCTACGAGCAGTACTTC
CDR3aa: CSALVDTTYEQYF

v_gene: TRBV18
j_gene: TRBJ1-4
d_gene: TRBD1
abundance: few
CDR3nt: TGTGCCAGCTCCCTTGACAGGGAAGGGCACGAAAAACTGTTTTTT
CDR3aa: CASSLDREGHEKLFF

v_gene: TRBV6-5
j_gene: TRBJ2-7
d_gene: NA
abundance: many
CDR3nt: TGTGCCAGCAGTTCCCAGGGACGCGAGCAGTACTTC
CDR3aa: CASSSQGREQYF

v_gene: TRBV7-8
j_gene: TRBJ2-1
d_gene: NA
abundance: NA
CDR3nt: TGTGCCAGCAGCTCCACCGGACTGTGGGTTTACAATGAGCAGTTCTTC
CDR3aa: CASSSTGLWVYNEQFF

v_gene: TRBV5-1
j_gene: TRBJ2-2
d_gene: NA
abundance: many
CDR3nt: TGCGCCAGCAGCCTTGAAGACACCGGGGAGCTGTTTTTT
CDR3aa: CASSLEDTGELFF

v_gene: TRBV18
j_gene: TRBJ2-2
d_gene: NA
abundance: NA
CDR3nt: TGTGCCAGCTCACCTTTCACTAGAAACACCGGGGAGCTGTTTTTT
CDR3aa: CASSPFTRNTGELFF

v_gene: TRBV10-3
j_gene: TRBJ2-6
d_gene: NA
abundance: many
CDR3nt: TGTGCCATCACCGATGGGGCTGGGGCCAACGTCCTGACTTTC
CDR3aa: CAITDGAGANVLTF

v_gene: TRBV9
j_gene: TRBJ2-1
d_gene: NA
abundance: NA
CDR3nt: TGTGCCAGCAGCGTAATGGCGGGAAACTACAATGAGCAGTTCTTC
CDR3aa: CASSVMAGNYNEQFF

v_gene: TRBV20-1
j_gene: TRBJ2-1
d_gene: NA
abundance: many
CDR3nt: TGCAGTGCTATCACTGGGGAGGCCTACAATGAGCAGTTCTTC
CDR3aa: CSAITGEAYNEQFF

v_gene: TRBV4-3
j_gene: TRBJ2-1
d_gene: NA
abundance: few
CDR3nt: TGCGCCAATTCACGGGAGCCGGGGCCAGGGGCCAACAATGAGCAGTTCTTC
CDR3aa: CANSREPGPGANNEQFF

v_gene: TRBV4-3
j_gene: TRBJ2-3
d_gene: NA
abundance: many
CDR3nt: TGCGCCAGCAGCCAAGTTGCGCAGACAGATACGCAGTATTTT
CDR3aa: CASSQVAQTDTQYF

v_gene: TRBV14
j_gene: TRBJ2-7
d_gene: NA
abundance: NA
CDR3nt: TGTGCCAGCAGCCAACAACAGGGGAGGCGCGAGCAGTACTTC
CDR3aa: CASSQQQGRREQYF

v_gene: TRBV10-3
j_gene: TRBJ2-3
d_gene: TRBD2
abundance: many
CDR3nt: TGTGCCATCAGTGGTAGTCCGGGAGGCCCGATCCTCACAGATACGCAGTATTTT
CDR3aa: CAISGSPGGPILTDTQYF

v_gene: TRBV7-6
j_gene: TRBJ2-1
d_gene: NA
abundance: many
CDR3nt: TGTGCCAGCAGCCCCGGGACCCAAATTGGGAATGAGCAGTTCTTC
CDR3aa: CASSPGTQIGNEQFF

v_gene: TRBV7-2
j_gene: TRBJ2-6
d_gene: NA
abundance: many
CDR3nt: TGTGCCAGCAGCTTTTATGGGCTGGCTGGGGCCAACGTCCTGACTTTC
CDR3aa: CASSFYGLAGANVLTF

v_gene: TRBV5-1
j_gene: TRBJ2-7
d_gene: TRBD2
abundance: many
CDR3nt: TGCGCCAGCAGCTTGTCTCAGGGACTAGTCCCCTACGAGCAGTACTTC
CDR3aa: CASSLSQGLVPYEQYF

v_gene: TRBV30
j_gene: TRBJ2-7
d_gene: NA
abundance: many
CDR3nt: TGTGCCTGGAGCCTCCTAAGCTCCTACGAGCAGTACTTC
CDR3aa: CAWSLLSSYEQYF

v_gene: TRBV6-5
j_gene: TRBJ2-5
d_gene: NA
abundance: NA
CDR3nt: TGTGCCAGCAGTTACCGAACAGGTCAAGAGACCCAGTACTTC
CDR3aa: CASSYRTGQETQYF

v_gene: TRBV12-3/TRBV12-4
j_gene: TRBJ1-2
d_gene: TRBD1
abundance: many
CDR3nt: TGTGCCAGCAGTCACCAGGGGGGTGTCTACACCTTC
CDR3aa: CASSHQGGVYTF

v_gene: TRBV9
j_gene: TRBJ2-7
d_gene: NA
abundance: NA
CDR3nt: TGTGCCAGCAGCGTAGGAGGTAGGGGCTACGAGCAGTACTTC
CDR3aa: CASSVGGRGYEQYF

v_gene: TRBV7-9
j_gene: TRBJ2-1
d_gene: TRBD2
abundance: many
CDR3nt: TGTGCCAGCAGCTTAGGTATCGGGACTAGCGGGACAAATGAGCAGTTCTTC
CDR3aa: CASSLGIGTSGTNEQFF

v_gene: TRBV5-1
j_gene: TRBJ2-3
d_gene: NA
abundance: many
CDR3nt: TGCGCCAGCAGCCCCCCAGCAGATACGCAGTATTTT
CDR3aa: CASSPPADTQYF

v_gene: TRBV6-5
j_gene: TRBJ2-3
d_gene: NA
abundance: many
CDR3nt: TGTGCCAGCAGTTATAATCTCTTAGATACGCAGTATTTT
CDR3aa: CASSYNLLDTQYF

v_gene: TRBV7-2
j_gene: TRBJ2-7
d_gene: TRBD2
abundance: many
CDR3nt: TGTGCCAGCAGCTTAAGTCGGCGGGAGCGGGACGAGCAGTACTTC
CDR3aa: CASSLSRRERDEQYF

v_gene: TRBV20-1
j_gene: TRBJ2-3
d_gene: NA
abundance: many
CDR3nt: TGCAGTGCGACCAAAGGGGACGGAAGCACAGATACGCAGTATTTT
CDR3aa: CSATKGDGSTDTQYF

v_gene: TRBV5-8
j_gene: TRBJ2-6
d_gene: TRBD1
abundance: many
CDR3nt: TGTGCCAGCAGCTCCGGGACAGGGTCTCCTGGGGCCAACGTCCTGACTTTC
CDR3aa: CASSSGTGSPGANVLTF

v_gene: TRBV12-3/TRBV12-4
j_gene: TRBJ2-2
d_gene: TRBD2
abundance: many
CDR3nt: TGTGCCAGCAGTTTTTCGCGGGAGACTAGCGTCGGGGAGCTGTTTTTT
CDR3aa: CASSFSRETSVGELFF

v_gene: TRBV6-5
j_gene: TRBJ1-3
d_gene: NA
abundance: many
CDR3nt: TGTGCCAGTATGGATTTGGGGACAAGGGCGAGAAACACCATATATTTT
CDR3aa: CASMDLGTRARNTIYF

v_gene: TRBV12-3/TRBV12-4
j_gene: TRBJ1-1
d_gene: NA
abundance: many
CDR3nt: TGTGCCAGCAGTCACAGGGTCGGTCCTAAAGCTTTCTTT
CDR3aa: CASSHRVGPKAFF

v_gene: TRBV10-3
j_gene: TRBJ2-5
d_gene: NA
abundance: NA
CDR3nt: TGTGCCATCAGTGGGCAGCGGGCACAAGAGACCCAGTACTTC
CDR3aa: CAISGQRAQETQYF

v_gene: TRBV19
j_gene: TRBJ2-3
d_gene: TRBD2
abundance: many
CDR3nt: TGTGCCAGTAGTATCCTAGCGGCCACAGATACGCAGTATTTT
CDR3aa: CASSILAATDTQYF

v_gene: TRBV7-7
j_gene: TRBJ2-1
d_gene: NA
abundance: many
CDR3nt: TGTGCCAGCAGCACGGGGACCAACTCCTACAATGAGCAGTTCTTC
CDR3aa: CASSTGTNSYNEQFF

v_gene: TRBV7-2
j_gene: TRBJ2-7
d_gene: NA
abundance: many
CDR3nt: TGTGCCAGCAGCCTGGAGGGGTCGGGTGAGCAGTACTTC
CDR3aa: CASSLEGSGEQYF

v_gene: TRBV4-1
j_gene: TRBJ2-3
d_gene: NA
abundance: many
CDR3nt: TGCGCCAGCAGCCAACAGGCCACAGATACGCAGTATTTT
CDR3aa: CASSQQATDTQYF

v_gene: TRBV28
j_gene: TRBJ2-7
d_gene: NA
abundance: many
CDR3nt: TGTGCCAGCAGTACAAGACGTCCCTACGAGCAGTACTTC
CDR3aa: CASSTRRPYEQYF

v_gene: TRBV5-1
j_gene: TRBJ2-7
d_gene: NA
abundance: many
CDR3nt: TGCGCCAGCAGCCACCTGGCCACCGCGGACTACGAGCAGTACTTC
CDR3aa: CASSHLATADYEQYF

v_gene: TRBV20-1
j_gene: TRBJ2-1
d_gene: NA
abundance: few
CDR3nt: TGCAGTGCTAGTGATTTTCTTAAGTACAATGAGCAGTTCTTC
CDR3aa: CSASDFLKYNEQFF